The clone carrying this T cell receptor (beta chain) was detected only once. Its antigen remains unidentified. TCRdb keeps only in-frame clones here, not all; method: immunoSEQ multiplex PCR. The profile shows tens of thousands of clones, about 92% of them singletons. Germline V gene sequence: CDR1 SGDLS, CDR2 YYNGEE. This CDR3 has 16 residues. V lost 2 bases and J 3 bases, leaving 15 bases between the germline ends. The record originates from a study of OX40 agonist ivuxolimab in advanced cancers. Study-level results: Fewer expanded clones were found on average in CD4+ than in CD8+ T cells.

No patient had autoimmune disease or received systemic immunosuppression. Peripheral blood came from all dose cohorts at three timepoints. This chain links TRBV9 with TRBJ2-1, with a weak D call TRBD2 (6 bases). The starting material was CD4+ or CD8+ T cells sorted from blood, obtained in a trial of the OX40 agonist ivuxolimab. The receptor comes from an adult with an advanced solid tumor such as melanoma, head and neck, liver or kidney cancer. CDR3 nucleotides: TGTGCCAGCAGCGTGACCCCGGGACTCAACTACAATGAGCAGTTCTTC. This sequence encodes CASSVTPGLNYNEQFF.